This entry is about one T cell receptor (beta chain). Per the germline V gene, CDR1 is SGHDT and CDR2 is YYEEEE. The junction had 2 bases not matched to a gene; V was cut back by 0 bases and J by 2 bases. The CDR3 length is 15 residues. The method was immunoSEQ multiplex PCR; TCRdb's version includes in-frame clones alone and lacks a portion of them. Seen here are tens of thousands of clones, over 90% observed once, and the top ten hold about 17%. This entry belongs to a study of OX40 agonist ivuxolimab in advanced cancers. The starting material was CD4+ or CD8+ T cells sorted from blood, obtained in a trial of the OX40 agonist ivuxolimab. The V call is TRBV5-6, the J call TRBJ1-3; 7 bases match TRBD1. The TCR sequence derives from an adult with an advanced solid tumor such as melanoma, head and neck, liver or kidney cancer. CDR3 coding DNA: TGTGCCAGCAGCTTGGCCGGACAGGCTGGAAACACCATATATTTT. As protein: CASSLAGQAGNTIYF.